This T cell receptor beta chain appears in the sequencing data of a study of blood T cell repertoires in COVID-19. About the study: T cells, B-cell-depleted T cells, or PBMCs provided the cDNA or gDNA that served as material.

Assay: immunoSEQ multiplex PCR; the TCRdb copy retains only in-frame clones and omits some. The sample includes more than 150,000 clones, nearly 90% seen only once; the top ten take approximately 0.62%. Germline V lookup: CDR1 MDHEN, CDR2 SYDVKM. V was clipped by 2 bases and J by 5 bases; unmatched bases: 0. This CDR3 has 13 residues. Note on this clone: The same CDR3 arises from other DNA sequences in this sample as well.

The rearrangement uses TRBV28 and TRBJ1-2; TRBD1 matches 9 bases. This clonotype was sampled from a man aged 45 to 65 with acute or convalescent COVID-19. Specimen: peripheral blood. CDR3 coding DNA: TGTGCCAGCAGTTTAGGACAGGGGTATGGCTACACCTTC. It is translated as CASSLGQGYGYTF.